Below, 11 T cell receptor beta chains from the same sample are listed, as sequenced in a study of prognosis after radiotherapy for stage I lung cancer. CDR3 of TCR beta was amplified from genomic DNA via a two-round multiplex PCR. It was primers specific to each TRBV and TRBJ gene that first-round PCR used. TCRdb recomputed calls from the multiplex PCR reads with MiXCR, one row per CDR3 protein. The sample includes about 51,000 distinct CDR3 sequences, about 32% seen only once; the top ten take approximately 9%. The sequenced sample was PBMCs, obtained before or after stereotactic body radiation therapy (not recorded which). The receptors originated from a donor at least 50 years old with non-small cell lung cancer.

A remark on this clonotype: This may come from a read error, since a much larger clone is one base off. CDR3 sequence (DNA): TGTGCCATCAGCTTATTATCTGTGGGGTCCACTGAAGCTTTCTTT. Encoded protein: CAISLLSVGSTEAFF. J is TRBJ1-1 and V is TRBV7-9; D is uncertain. This CDR3 is 15 amino acids long. The germline V gene has CDR1 SEHNR and CDR2 FQNEAQ (reference sequence). Looking up the rest from reference TRBV7-9 and TRBJ1-1 gives the full variable domain: DTGVSQNPRHKITKRGQNVTFRCDPISEHNRLYWYRQTLGQGPEFLTYFQNEAQLEKSRLLSDRFSAERPKGSFSTLEIQRTEQGDSAMYLCAISLLSVGSTEAFFGQGTRLTVV.

For this clonotype: One base away lies a much larger clone, so this may be a sequencing read error. In DNA, the CDR3 is TGTGCCAGCGCTCGATCCTACGAGCATTACTTC. It codes for CASARSYEHYF. The chain links TRBV6-1 to TRBJ2-7; D remains ambiguous. Germline-derived CDR1 and CDR2 are MNHNS and SASEGT. The CDR3 runs 11 residues.

This clonotype was observed a single time. This may come from a read error, since a much larger clone is one base off. The genes are TRBV5-1 and TRBJ2-1; 9 nucleotides agree with TRBD1. Germline values: CDR1 SGHRS, CDR2 YFSETQ. This CDR3 comprises 15 residues. V shed 4 bases and J 5 bases; nucleotides not matched to a gene: 7. The CDR3 nucleotides read TGCGCCAGCAGCCTGAGACAGGGGGGGAACAATGAGCAGTTCTTC. Protein sequence: CASSLRQGGNNEQFF.

This clonotype was observed a handful of times. This sequence joins TRBV29-1 and TRBJ2-1, with TRBD2 matching 7 bases. Germline V CDR1 and CDR2: SQVTM, ANQGSEA. V lost 0 bases, J lost 2 bases, and 1 base stayed unmatched. The CDR3 is made up of 14 amino acids. The CDR3, as DNA: TGCAGCGTTGAAGAGGCGGGAGCCTACAATGAGCAGTTCTTC. Translation: CSVEEAGAYNEQFF.

This clonotype was counted ten times or more. V and J are TRBV10-3 and TRBJ2-2; 7 nucleotides agree with TRBD2. CDR1 is ENHRY and CDR2 is SYGVKD in the germline V gene. This CDR3 spans 15 amino acids. The V gene end was trimmed by 10 bases and the J gene end by 8 bases; junction bases not matched to a gene: 16. CDR3 coding DNA: TGTGCCAGGGAGAACAGGCGGGAGTCCGCGGGGGAGCTGTTTTTT. The encoded protein is CARENRRESAGELFF.

This clonotype is labeled medium-sized. The J gene is TRBJ1-1, the V gene TRBV30; D unresolved. V shed 5 bases and J shed 1 base, with 8 bases lying between them. CDR3 length: 12 residues. The V gene's germline CDR1 is GTSNPN and CDR2 SVGIG (reference sequence). The CDR3 region has the DNA TGTGCCTGGGGGCACCCGAACACTGAAGCTTTCTTT. Translating gives CAWGHPNTEAFF.

This clonotype was picked up many times. The CDR3 DNA reads as TGTGCCATCAGCCAGACAGGGAGGACCTACACCTTC. Protein sequence: CAISQTGRTYTF. The chain links TRBV10-3 to TRBJ1-2; 7 positions match TRBD1. This CDR3 spans 12 amino acids. The germline gives CDR1 ENHRY, CDR2 SYGVKD. J gave up 10 bases and V 6 bases, and 8 bases lay outside the gene matches.

This clonotype was seen repeatedly, ten times or more. The chain has TRBV12-3 or TRBV12-4 and TRBJ2-1, with a tentative D call TRBD2 (7 bases). The CDR3 loop spans 15 amino acids. V dropped 6 bases and J dropped 15 bases, with 27 bases sitting between them. This chain's CDR3 is CASSKTGSIGGRAFF. CDR3 nucleotide sequence: TGTGCCAGCAGCAAGACAGGAAGCATCGGGGGGCGTGCGTTCTTC.

This clonotype occurred many times. V gene TRBV3-1 combines with J gene TRBJ1-5, with unresolved D. V was shortened by 4 bases and J by 5 bases, with 9 bases between the two germline ends. The CDR3 spans 13 residues. Germline CDR1 is LGHDT and CDR2 is YNNKEL (reference sequence). The CDR3 DNA reads as TGTGCCAGCAGCCCCGGCGGGCATCAGCCCCAGCATTTT. It encodes CASSPGGHQPQHF.

This clonotype was recorded at least ten times. V is TRBV27 and J is TRBJ2-1; 9 bases fit TRBD2. Per the germline V gene, CDR1 is MNHEY and CDR2 is SMNVEV (reference sequence). CDR3 size: 14 residues. V shed 0 bases, J shed 9 bases, and the junction held 3 bases outside the gene matches. In DNA form, the CDR3 reads TGTGCCAGCAGTTTATCAAGCGGGAGGCTTGAGCAGTTCTTC. Protein sequence: CASSLSSGRLEQFF.

Concerning this clonotype itself: The junction departs from the called germline gene at one end, perhaps through a read error. The chain couples TRBV11-1 to TRBJ2-2, with D possibly being TRBD2 (5 bases). The CDR3 is 15 residues long. Germline loops: CDR1 SGHAT, CDR2 FQDESV (reference sequence). CDR3 in DNA: TGTGCCGGCAGCTTGAGGGCCTTTAACACCGGGGAGCTGTTTTTT. Protein sequence: CAGSLRAFNTGELFF. Variable domain in full (rest from reference TRBV11-1 and TRBJ2-2): EAEVAQSPRYKITEKSQAVAFWCDPISGHATLYWYRQILGQGPELLVQFQDESVVDDSQLPKDRFSAERLKGVDSTLKIQPAELGDSAMYLCAGSLRAFNTGELFFGEGSRLTVL.